These T cell receptor beta chains were read from a single sample in a study of blood T cell repertoires in COVID-19. The repertoire was sequenced with immunoSEQ multiplex PCR; TCRdb's copy has only in-frame clones and lacks some. This table holds 150,000 or so clones, around 89% found once. Specimen: peripheral blood. The source of these receptors is a man in his 60s with active or convalescent COVID-19. The CDR3 runs from the conserved cysteine through the conserved F or W. A D gene is named only where the DNA matches it firmly. Rows may omit the clone size; those that give it use once, few, many or a size class.

.	.	TRBV7-3	TRBJ2-3	CASSALGGTDTQYF	TGTGCCAGCAGCGCCCTCGGGGGCACAGATACGCAGTATTTT
.	TRBD1	TRBV30	TRBJ2-5	CAWSDRDRGPQETQYF	TGTGCCTGGAGTGACCGGGACAGGGGTCCTCAAGAGACCCAGTACTTC
.	TRBD2	TRBV4-1	TRBJ2-3	CASSRGAGGRRGTDTQYF	TGCGCCAGCAGCCGGGGAGCGGGGGGCCGGAGGGGCACAGATACGCAGTATTTT
.	.	TRBV6-6	TRBJ1-1	CASSYPDKNTEAFF	TGTGCCAGCAGTTATCCGGACAAGAACACTGAAGCTTTCTTT
.	TRBD1	TRBV27	TRBJ2-3	CASSLWTGGNTDTQYF	TGTGCCAGCAGTCTCTGGACAGGGGGCAACACAGATACGCAGTATTTT
.	.	TRBV12-3/TRBV12-4	TRBJ1-2	CASSQGYGYTF	TGTGCCAGCAGTCAGGGCTATGGCTACACCTTC
.	.	TRBV2	TRBJ1-6	CASSEVGRGSPLHF	TGTGCCAGCAGTGAGGTCGGACGGGGTTCACCCCTCCACTTT
.	TRBD1	TRBV3-1/TRBV3-2	TRBJ1-1	CASSQGDRAEAFF	TGTGCCAGCAGCCAAGGGGACAGGGCTGAAGCTTTCTTT
.	.	TRBV5-4	TRBJ1-2	CASSPPASGGYTF	TGTGCCAGCAGCCCCCCCGCGTCGGGAGGCTACACCTTC
.	.	TRBV19	TRBJ2-2	CASSIATGTVTPGELFF	TGTGCCAGTAGTATAGCAACCGGGACTGTAACGCCCGGGGAGCTGTTTTTT
.	.	TRBV6-6	TRBJ2-3	CASSYLGDTDTQYF	TGTGCCAGCAGTTACTTAGGGGACACAGATACGCAGTATTTT
.	.	TRBV11-2	TRBJ1-3	CASSLGRSSGNTIYF	TGTGCCAGCAGCTTAGGTCGGAGCTCTGGAAACACCATATATTTT
.	.	TRBV9	TRBJ2-5	CASSVQGSQETQYF	TGTGCCAGCAGCGTTCAGGGGTCCCAAGAGACCCAGTACTTC
.	TRBD1	TRBV6-5	TRBJ1-2	CASRRTGNYGYTF	TGTGCCAGCAGAAGGACAGGGAACTATGGCTACACCTTC
.	TRBD1	TRBV24-1	TRBJ1-1	CATSDGRTGGSTEAFF	TGTGCCACCAGTGATGGTCGAACAGGGGGGAGCACTGAAGCTTTCTTT
.	TRBD2	TRBV4-2	TRBJ2-3	CASSQTTLTSGGRDTQYF	TGTGCCAGCAGCCAAACCACCCTGACTAGCGGGGGCCGGGATACGCAGTATTTT
.	.	TRBV10-3	TRBJ2-5	CAISVEGPLETQYF	TGTGCCATCAGTGTCGAGGGTCCGTTAGAGACCCAGTACTTC
.	TRBD2	TRBV9	TRBJ2-1	CASSEGSGRPYNEQFF	TGTGCCAGCAGCGAGGGGAGCGGGAGACCCTACAATGAGCAGTTCTTC
.	.	TRBV28	TRBJ2-6	CASSVQGGLGPGANVLTF	TGTGCCAGCAGCGTCCAGGGGGGTTTGGGTCCTGGGGCCAACGTCCTGACTTTC
.	TRBD2	TRBV9	TRBJ2-3	CASSQRGLTSTDTQYF	TGTGCCAGCAGCCAGCGGGGCTTAACTAGCACAGATACGCAGTATTTT
.	.	TRBV3-1/TRBV3-2	TRBJ1-1	CASSRRLAAPEAFF	TGTGCCAGCAGCCGCCGTCTGGCGGCCCCTGAAGCTTTCTTT
.	TRBD1	TRBV2	TRBJ1-2	CASSEALKGTGRGYTF	TGTGCCAGCAGTGAAGCGCTTAAGGGGACAGGACGAGGCTACACCTTC
.	TRBD1	TRBV24-1	TRBJ2-5	CATSDHRDRVFETQYF	TGTGCCACCAGTGACCACCGGGACAGGGTTTTCGAGACCCAGTACTTC
.	TRBD1	TRBV19	TRBJ1-1	CATRRTGNTEAFF	TGTGCCACACGTCGGACAGGCAACACTGAAGCTTTCTTT
.	TRBD1	TRBV28	TRBJ2-1	CASSSGEGTGFYNEQFF	TGTGCCAGCAGTTCGGGAGAGGGGACAGGCTTTTACAATGAGCAGTTCTTC
once	TRBD1	TRBV3-1/TRBV3-2	TRBJ2-5	CASSQVRLKPFRDRGETQYF	TGTGCCAGCAGCCAAGTCCGACTAAAGCCCTTCCGGGACAGGGGAGAGACCCAGTACTTC
.	TRBD2	TRBV6-6	TRBJ2-5	CASSRPEREGQETQYF	TGTGCCAGCAGTCGACCTGAGCGGGAGGGACAAGAGACCCAGTACTTC